This TCR beta chain is from a study of OX40 agonist ivuxolimab in advanced cancers. Across the whole study: The drug used for patients, ivuxolimab, was an agonistic anti-OX40 (CD134) antibody. Patients were dosed intravenously with ivuxolimab at 0.01 to 10 mg/kg every 2 weeks. Prior anti-PD-1, anti-PD-L1 or anti-CTLA-4 therapy was allowed; roughly 40% had some.

This clone turned up a few times. The CDR3 is 16 residues long. Germline values: CDR1 LNHDA, CDR2 SQIVND (reference sequence). With 6 bases removed from V and 3 bases from J, the gap between germline ends came to 21 bases. TCRdb's table, derived via immunoSEQ multiplex PCR, lists solely in-frame clones and lacks some. The data contain roughly 17,000 clones, more than 75% of them singletons. This sequence joins TRBV19 and TRBJ2-7; possibly TRBD2 for D (7 bases). The clonotype was recovered from an adult with an advanced solid tumor such as melanoma, head and neck, liver or kidney cancer. Sample: CD4+ or CD8+ T cells sorted from blood, taken in a trial of the OX40 agonist ivuxolimab. CDR3 region: CASSNPRGAKVYEQYF. The CDR3 DNA follows: TGTGCCAGTAGCAATCCTCGGGGGGCGAAGGTCTACGAGCAGTACTTC.